These T cell receptor beta chains were read from a single sample in a study of cytomegalovirus exposure and HLA in healthy donors. Sequenced by immunoSEQ multiplex PCR; TCRdb stores in-frame clones only, minus some. The data hold under 150,000 clones, with 60% to 85% observed a single time. The sequencing sample was made of PBMCs. The receptors were sampled from a man younger than 45 in good health and CMV-seronegative. Each CDR3 is given with its conserved first and last residue. The order of the fields is V gene, CDR3 protein.

v_gene: TRBV29-1; CDR3aa: CSVVPGLQTDYEQYF
v_gene: TRBV5-4; CDR3aa: CASSVLAGGHTDTQYF
v_gene: TRBV9; CDR3aa: CASSAPGQGLGELFF
v_gene: TRBV30; CDR3aa: CAWRRDQETQYF
v_gene: TRBV7-2; CDR3aa: CASSFSSDRAYEQYF
v_gene: TRBV10-2; CDR3aa: CASSPSRDAGGDF
v_gene: TRBV5-1; CDR3aa: CASSLSQGTYYEQYF
v_gene: TRBV7-3; CDR3aa: CASSLARSNTQYF
v_gene: TRBV4-3; CDR3aa: CASSVGQGFRGTEAFF
v_gene: TRBV5-4; CDR3aa: CASSPGQGHYNEQFF
v_gene: TRBV5-4; CDR3aa: CASSLVGVRSYEQYF
v_gene: TRBV6-4; CDR3aa: CASSPEYRVGVNTEAFF
v_gene: TRBV7-9; CDR3aa: CASSLSSYEQYF
v_gene: TRBV28; CDR3aa: CASSLSPGGGYEQYF
v_gene: TRBV6-1; CDR3aa: CASMLGAAGANVLTF
v_gene: TRBV7-6; CDR3aa: CASSLRAGNAEAFF
v_gene: TRBV15; CDR3aa: CATSRETVVGGGARETQYF
v_gene: TRBV4-2; CDR3aa: CASRTDSERSNQPQHF
v_gene: TRBV10-3; CDR3aa: CAISGGRVGNEKLFF
v_gene: TRBV6-5; CDR3aa: CASSLNRGREQYF
v_gene: TRBV7-9; CDR3aa: CASSPLGESDTQYF
v_gene: TRBV28; CDR3aa: CASSELETQYF
v_gene: TRBV5-1; CDR3aa: CASSFSPTNTGELFF
v_gene: TRBV29-1; CDR3aa: CSVNVRDRGTDTQYF
v_gene: TRBV7-9; CDR3aa: CASSYGTGSTDTQYF
v_gene: TRBV4-3; CDR3aa: CASSQEGRGASTDTQYF
v_gene: TRBV7-2; CDR3aa: CASTIEASGDNEQFF
v_gene: TRBV9; CDR3aa: CASSVLQGNTEAFF
v_gene: TRBV4-1; CDR3aa: CASSPKPVHEQYF
v_gene: TRBV7-2; CDR3aa: CASSPGPGEYGYTF
v_gene: TRBV6-1; CDR3aa: CASSDTNEKLFF
v_gene: TRBV5-4; CDR3aa: CASSLVGRPEAFF
v_gene: TRBV28; CDR3aa: CASTGGSWGETQYF
v_gene: TRBV2; CDR3aa: CASKRSGGALIPAPQHF
v_gene: TRBV4-2; CDR3aa: CASSQDWRGFGETQYF
v_gene: TRBV30; CDR3aa: CAWSEQGITEAFF
v_gene: TRBV7-9; CDR3aa: CASSPPGGSYGYTF
v_gene: TRBV28; CDR3aa: CASGGGINQPQHF
v_gene: TRBV6-5; CDR3aa: CASSFVSPNTEAFF
v_gene: TRBV28; CDR3aa: CASSLAYEKLFF
v_gene: TRBV28; CDR3aa: CASSRNRVSQPQHF
v_gene: TRBV4-2; CDR3aa: CASSQPRGGHNSSGANVLTF
v_gene: TRBV7-3; CDR3aa: CASSFGSGRNRDTQYF
v_gene: TRBV6-5; CDR3aa: CASSYALIAGLNEQFF
v_gene: TRBV7-6; CDR3aa: CASSLGAGGTYEQYF
v_gene: TRBV2; CDR3aa: CASSRGQGEDTQYF
v_gene: TRBV10-3; CDR3aa: CAISGDNGDTQYF
v_gene: TRBV28; CDR3aa: CASIPSGVAGNTIYF
v_gene: TRBV4-1; CDR3aa: CASSQDPLAGELTGELFF
v_gene: TRBV4-3; CDR3aa: CASSHGDKGGSTDTQYF
v_gene: TRBV2; CDR3aa: CASRSGENTEAFF
v_gene: TRBV5-6; CDR3aa: CASSLFDRLNQPQHF
v_gene: TRBV2; CDR3aa: CASSGEPYEQYF
v_gene: TRBV19; CDR3aa: CASSIGTGGAFF